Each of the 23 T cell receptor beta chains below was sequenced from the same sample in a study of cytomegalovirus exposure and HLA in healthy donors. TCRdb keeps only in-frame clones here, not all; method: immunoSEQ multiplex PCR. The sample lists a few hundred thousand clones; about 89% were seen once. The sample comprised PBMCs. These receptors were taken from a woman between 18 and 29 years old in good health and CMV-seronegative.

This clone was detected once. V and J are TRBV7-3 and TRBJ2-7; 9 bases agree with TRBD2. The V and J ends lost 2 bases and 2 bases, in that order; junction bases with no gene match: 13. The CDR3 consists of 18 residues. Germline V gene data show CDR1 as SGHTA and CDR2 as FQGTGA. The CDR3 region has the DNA TGTGCCAGCAGCTTAGCTCCTAGCGGGAAGACTTCGCCCTACGAGCAGTACTTC. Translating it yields CASSLAPSGKTSPYEQYF.

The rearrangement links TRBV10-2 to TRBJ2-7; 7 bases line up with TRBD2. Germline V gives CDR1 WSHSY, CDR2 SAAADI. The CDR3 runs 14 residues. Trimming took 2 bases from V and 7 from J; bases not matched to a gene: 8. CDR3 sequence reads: CASSELAVSWEQYF. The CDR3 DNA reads TGCGCCAGCAGTGAGCTAGCGGTATCATGGGAGCAGTACTTC.

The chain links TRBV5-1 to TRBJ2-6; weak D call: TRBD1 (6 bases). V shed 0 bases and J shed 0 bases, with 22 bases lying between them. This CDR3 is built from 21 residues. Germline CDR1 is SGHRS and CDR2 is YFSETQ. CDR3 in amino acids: CASSLGAAGQPRLSGANVLTF. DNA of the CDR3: TGCGCCAGCAGCTTGGGGGCCGCCGGACAGCCAAGACTCTCTGGGGCCAACGTCCTGACTTTC.

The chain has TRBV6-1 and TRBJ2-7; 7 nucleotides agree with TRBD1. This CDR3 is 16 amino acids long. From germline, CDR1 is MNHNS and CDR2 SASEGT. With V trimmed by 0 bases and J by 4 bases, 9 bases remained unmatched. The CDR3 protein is CASSEAVTGLWYEQYF. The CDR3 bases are TGTGCCAGCAGTGAAGCGGTGACAGGGCTTTGGTACGAGCAGTACTTC.

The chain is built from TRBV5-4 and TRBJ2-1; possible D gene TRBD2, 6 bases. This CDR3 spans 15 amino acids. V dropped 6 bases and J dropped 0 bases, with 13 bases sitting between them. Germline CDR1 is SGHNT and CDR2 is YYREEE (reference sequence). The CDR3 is CASTPGGGSYNEQFF. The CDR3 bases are TGTGCCAGCACCCCCGGGGGTGGCTCCTACAATGAGCAGTTCTTC.

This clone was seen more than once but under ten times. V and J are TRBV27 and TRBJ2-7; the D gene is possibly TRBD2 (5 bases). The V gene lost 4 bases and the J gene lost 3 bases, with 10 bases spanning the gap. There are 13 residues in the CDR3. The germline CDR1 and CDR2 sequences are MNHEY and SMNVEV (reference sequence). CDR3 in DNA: TGTGCCAGCAGTTGGGTGAGCGGCTACGAGCAGTACTTC. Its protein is CASSWVSGYEQYF.

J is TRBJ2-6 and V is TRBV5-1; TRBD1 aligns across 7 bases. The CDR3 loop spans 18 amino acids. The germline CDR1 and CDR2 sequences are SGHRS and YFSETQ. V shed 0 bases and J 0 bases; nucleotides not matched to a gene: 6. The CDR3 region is CASSLAGQVPSGANVLTF. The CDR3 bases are TGCGCCAGCAGCTTGGCAGGACAGGTGCCCTCTGGGGCCAACGTCCTGACTTTC.

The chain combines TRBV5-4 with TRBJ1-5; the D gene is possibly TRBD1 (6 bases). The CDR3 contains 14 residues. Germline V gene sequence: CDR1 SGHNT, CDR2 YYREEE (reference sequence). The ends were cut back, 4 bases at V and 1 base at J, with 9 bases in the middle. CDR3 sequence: CASSHQGSNQPQHF. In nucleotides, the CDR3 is TGTGCCAGCAGCCACCAGGGGAGCAATCAGCCCCAGCATTTT.

The CDR3 DNA follows: TGTGCCAGCAAGGACAGGATCTATGGCTACACCTTC. Translation gives CASKDRIYGYTF. The gene calls are TRBV28 and TRBJ1-2; TRBD1 aligns across 7 bases. Trimming at V came to 7 bases and at J to 4 bases, leaving 3 bases not matched to a gene. Germline assignment: CDR1 MDHEN and CDR2 SYDVKM. CDR3 length equals 12 residues.

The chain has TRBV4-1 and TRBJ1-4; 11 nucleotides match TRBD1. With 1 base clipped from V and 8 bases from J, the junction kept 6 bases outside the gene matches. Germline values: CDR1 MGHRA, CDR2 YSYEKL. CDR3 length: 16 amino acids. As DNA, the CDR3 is TGCGCCAGCAGCCAAGTACCCGGGACAGGGGGGGAAAAACTGTTTTTT. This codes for CASSQVPGTGGEKLFF.

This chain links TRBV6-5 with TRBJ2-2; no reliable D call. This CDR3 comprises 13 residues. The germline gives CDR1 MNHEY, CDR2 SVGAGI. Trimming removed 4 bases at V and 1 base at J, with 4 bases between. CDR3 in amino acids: CASSSGNTGELFF. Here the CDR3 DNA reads TGTGCCAGCAGTTCAGGGAACACCGGGGAGCTGTTTTTT.

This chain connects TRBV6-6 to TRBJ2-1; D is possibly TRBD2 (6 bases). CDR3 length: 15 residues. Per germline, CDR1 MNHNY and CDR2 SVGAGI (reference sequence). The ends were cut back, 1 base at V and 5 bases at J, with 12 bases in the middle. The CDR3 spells CASSYLTGLNNEQFF. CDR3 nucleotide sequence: TGTGCCAGCAGTTACTTAACGGGACTTAACAATGAGCAGTTCTTC.

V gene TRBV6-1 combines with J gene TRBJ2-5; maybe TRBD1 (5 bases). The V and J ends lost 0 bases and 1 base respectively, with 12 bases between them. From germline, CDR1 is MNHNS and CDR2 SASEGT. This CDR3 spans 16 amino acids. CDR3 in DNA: TGTGCCAGCAGTGAAGCCTTAGGGGCGACCCAAGAGACCCAGTACTTC. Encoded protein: CASSEALGATQETQYF.

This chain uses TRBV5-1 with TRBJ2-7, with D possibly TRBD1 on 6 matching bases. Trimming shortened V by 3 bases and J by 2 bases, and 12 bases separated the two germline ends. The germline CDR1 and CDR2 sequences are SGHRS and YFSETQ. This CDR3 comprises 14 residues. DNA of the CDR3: TGCGCCAGCAGCTGGGGGCAGGGCGCCTACGAGCAGTACTTC. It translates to CASSWGQGAYEQYF. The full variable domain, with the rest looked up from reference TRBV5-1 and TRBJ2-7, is KAGVTQTPRYLIKTRGQQVTLSCSPISGHRSVSWYQQTPGQGLQFLFEYFSETQRNKGNFPGRFSGRQFSNSRSEMNVSTLELGDSALYLCASSWGQGAYEQYFGPGTRLTVT.

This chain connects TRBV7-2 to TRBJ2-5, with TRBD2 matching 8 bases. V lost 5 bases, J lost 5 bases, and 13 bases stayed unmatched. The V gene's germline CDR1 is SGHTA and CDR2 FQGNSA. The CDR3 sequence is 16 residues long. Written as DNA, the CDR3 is TGTGCCAGCAGCCCAATGAGGCTAGCGGGCGAGGAGACCCAGTACTTC. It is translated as CASSPMRLAGEETQYF.

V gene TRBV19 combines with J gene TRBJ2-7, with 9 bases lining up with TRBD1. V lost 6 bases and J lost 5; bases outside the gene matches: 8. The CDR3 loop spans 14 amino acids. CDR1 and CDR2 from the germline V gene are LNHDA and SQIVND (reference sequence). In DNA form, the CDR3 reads TGTGCCAGTAGGGTCGCGGGACAGGGTAACGAGCAGTACTTC. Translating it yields CASRVAGQGNEQYF.

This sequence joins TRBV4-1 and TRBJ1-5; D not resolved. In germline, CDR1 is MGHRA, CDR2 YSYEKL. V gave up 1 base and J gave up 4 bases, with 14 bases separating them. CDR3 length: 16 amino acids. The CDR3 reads CASSQVAAQRNQPQHF. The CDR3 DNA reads TGCGCCAGCAGCCAAGTAGCCGCCCAAAGGAATCAGCCCCAGCATTTT.

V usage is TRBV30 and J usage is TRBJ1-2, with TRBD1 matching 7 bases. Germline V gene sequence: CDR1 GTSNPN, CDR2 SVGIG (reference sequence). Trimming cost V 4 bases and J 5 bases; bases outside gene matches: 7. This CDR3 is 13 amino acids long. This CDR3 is CAWTGGASYGYTF. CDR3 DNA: TGTGCCTGGACAGGGGGAGCCAGTTATGGCTACACCTTC.

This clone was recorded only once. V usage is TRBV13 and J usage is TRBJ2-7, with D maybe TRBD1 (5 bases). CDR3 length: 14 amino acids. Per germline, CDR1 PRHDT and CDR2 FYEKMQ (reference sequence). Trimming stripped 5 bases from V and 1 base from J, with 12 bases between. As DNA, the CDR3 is TGTGCCAGCAGCCCACAGGAAAAATCCTACGAGCAGTACTTC. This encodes CASSPQEKSYEQYF.

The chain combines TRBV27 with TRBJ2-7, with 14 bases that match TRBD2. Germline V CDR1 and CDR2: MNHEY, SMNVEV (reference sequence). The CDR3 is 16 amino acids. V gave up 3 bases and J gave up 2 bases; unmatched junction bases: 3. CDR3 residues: CASSFRGLAGAYEQYF. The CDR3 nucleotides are TGTGCCAGCAGTTTCCGGGGACTAGCGGGAGCCTACGAGCAGTACTTC.

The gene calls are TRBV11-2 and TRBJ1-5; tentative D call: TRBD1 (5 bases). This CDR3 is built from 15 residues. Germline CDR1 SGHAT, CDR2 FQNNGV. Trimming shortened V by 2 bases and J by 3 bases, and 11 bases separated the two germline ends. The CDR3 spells CASSLSWGHNQPQHF. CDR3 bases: TGTGCCAGCAGCTTATCCTGGGGCCACAATCAGCCCCAGCATTTT.

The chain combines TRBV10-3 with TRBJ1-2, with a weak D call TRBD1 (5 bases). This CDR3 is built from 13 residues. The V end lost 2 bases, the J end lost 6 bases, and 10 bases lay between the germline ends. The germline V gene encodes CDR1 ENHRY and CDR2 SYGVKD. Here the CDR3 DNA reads TGTGCCATCAGTGAGGCGGGGGGGGATGGCTACACCTTC. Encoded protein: CAISEAGGDGYTF.

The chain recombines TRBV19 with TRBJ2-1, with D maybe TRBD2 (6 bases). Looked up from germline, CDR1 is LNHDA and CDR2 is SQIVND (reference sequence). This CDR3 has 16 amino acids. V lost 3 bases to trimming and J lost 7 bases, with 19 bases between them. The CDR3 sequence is CASSILFGGARNEQFF. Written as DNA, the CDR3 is TGTGCCAGTAGTATTCTATTTGGCGGGGCGCGAAATGAGCAGTTCTTC.